Presented here are 4 T cell receptor beta chains from one specimen sequenced in a study of blood T cell repertoires in COVID-19. The method was immunoSEQ multiplex PCR; TCRdb's version includes in-frame clones alone and lacks a portion of them. There are tens of thousands of clones in the sample; more than 80% occur only once, and under 5.5% lies in the top ten. The sequenced material came from peripheral blood. These receptor sequences come from a man older than 75 with COVID-19, enrolled during active disease.

This clone was observed a few times. The chain couples TRBV10-2 to TRBJ1-1; 7 bases fit TRBD1. This CDR3 contains 15 residues. The V and J ends lost 5 bases and 0 bases, in that order; junction bases with no gene match: 6. Germline loops: CDR1 WSHSY, CDR2 SAAADI. The CDR3 DNA reads TGCGCCAGCAGTAGGACAGGACCCATGAACACTGAAGCTTTCTTT. This encodes CASSRTGPMNTEAFF.

The rearrangement uses TRBV27 and TRBJ2-5; 11 bases line up with TRBD1. CDR1 and CDR2 (germline): MNHEY, SMNVEV (reference sequence). The CDR3 totals 15 residues. V shed 3 bases, J shed 1 base, and the junction held 1 base outside the gene matches. The CDR3 DNA follows: TGTGCCAGCAGTTTGGGGACAGGGGGCCAAGAGACCCAGTACTTC. Translated: CASSLGTGGQETQYF.

V is TRBV5-6 and J is TRBJ1-6, with 8 bases identical to TRBD1. This CDR3 is 16 amino acids long. V gave up 0 bases and J gave up 7 bases; unmatched junction bases: 6. From germline, CDR1 is SGHDT and CDR2 YYEEEE. CDR3 amino acids: CASSLGQGASNSPLHF. In DNA, the CDR3 is TGTGCCAGCAGCTTGGGCCAGGGGGCTTCGAATTCACCCCTCCACTTT. Full variable domain (outside the CDR3, taken from reference TRBV5-6 and TRBJ1-6): DAGVTQSPTHLIKTRGQQVTLRCSPKSGHDTVSWYQQALGQGPQFIFQYYEEEERQRGNFPDRFSGHQFPNYSSELNVNALLLGDSALYLCASSLGQGASNSPLHFGNGTRLTVT.

CDR3 in amino acids: CASSERGSEQPQHF. For the CDR3, the DNA is TGCGCCAGCAGTGAGAGGGGAAGTGAACAGCCCCAGCATTTT. The chain links TRBV10-2 to TRBJ1-5; weak D call: TRBD1 (5 bases). Per the germline V gene, CDR1 is WSHSY and CDR2 is SAAADI. V lost 2 bases to trimming and J lost 7 bases, with 12 bases between them. CDR3 size: 14 residues.